Described below is a single TCR beta chain sequence and its context. Per the germline V gene, CDR1 is MDHEN and CDR2 is SYDVKM. The CDR3 spans 19 residues. V lost 7 bases and J lost 7; bases outside the gene matches: 23. TCRdb keeps only in-frame clones here, not all; method: immunoSEQ multiplex PCR. The repertoire holds 130,000 or so clones, with roughly 97% as singletons. The data are from a study of T cell changes during pregnancy in multiple sclerosis. Sequencing was performed on peripheral blood, taken after pregnancy. J is TRBJ1-2 and V is TRBV28; 11 positions match TRBD1. The sequence was collected from a female donor with multiple sclerosis, enrolled in a pregnancy study. Here the CDR3 reads CASNGSPGTGGRRGFGYTF. CDR3 bases: TGTGCCAGCAACGGAAGCCCAGGGACAGGGGGGAGGCGGGGTTTTGGCTACACCTTC.